A single sample is the source of the 12 T cell receptor beta chains below, sequenced in a study of technical replicates of blood from a few donors. Profiled with immunoSEQ multiplex PCR; TCRdb holds only in-frame clones, not every one. The data hold tens of thousands of clones, with 96% observed a single time. The sequenced sample was T cells isolated from PBMCs. These receptors were taken from a human donor in good health.

The chain uses TRBV7-9 and TRBJ2-1; TRBD2 agrees at 7 bases. The CDR3 sequence is 14 residues long. J lost 5 bases, V lost 4 bases, and 5 bases had no gene match. Germline V gives CDR1 SEHNR, CDR2 FQNEAQ (reference sequence). Here the CDR3 reads CASSSGTTDNEQFF. The CDR3, as DNA: TGTGCCAGCAGCTCCGGGACTACCGACAATGAGCAGTTCTTC.

The V and J genes are TRBV10-3 and TRBJ2-7; a possible D gene is TRBD1 (6 bases). Germline V gives CDR1 ENHRY, CDR2 SYGVKD. V gave up 8 bases and J gave up 7 bases, with 12 bases separating them. This CDR3 region has 11 residues. CDR3 nucleotide sequence: TGTGCCATCTTGTTAAGGGGGGAGCAGTACTTC. It encodes CAILLRGEQYF.

The gene calls are TRBV27 and TRBJ2-7; possibly TRBD1 for D (6 bases). This CDR3 contains 14 residues. Germline-derived CDR1 and CDR2 are MNHEY and SMNVEV (reference sequence). Trimming took off 6 bases at V and 0 bases at J, with 12 bases between the two ends. This CDR3 is CASRRQASSYEQYF. Written as DNA, the CDR3 is TGTGCCAGCAGACGACAGGCGAGCTCCTACGAGCAGTACTTC.

The chain carries TRBV9 and TRBJ1-3; 7 nucleotides match TRBD1. This CDR3 is built from 14 residues. J gave up 2 bases and V 1 base, and 0 bases lay outside the gene matches. Germline CDR1 SGDLS, CDR2 YYNGEE. The CDR3 DNA sequence: TGTGCCAGCAGCGTACAGGGGGCTGGAAACACCATATATTTT. Protein product: CASSVQGAGNTIYF.

The chain recombines TRBV5-1 with TRBJ2-5; D is ambiguous. Trimming removed 1 base from V and 3 bases from J, with 10 bases in between. CDR1 is SGHRS and CDR2 is YFSETQ in the germline V gene. The CDR3 extends over 14 amino acids. The CDR3 reads CASSLLTQKETQYF. DNA of the CDR3: TGCGCCAGCAGCTTGCTTACACAAAAAGAGACCCAGTACTTC.

A word on this clone: In the same sample, other DNA sequences code for this CDR3. The chain couples TRBV27 to TRBJ2-7; 10 nucleotides line up with TRBD1. CDR1 and CDR2 (germline): MNHEY, SMNVEV (reference sequence). The junction had 2 bases not matched to a gene; V was cut back by 3 bases and J by 3 bases. The CDR3 runs 14 residues. In DNA form, the CDR3 reads TGTGCCAGCAGTTTGAGGACAGGGGGCTACGAGCAGTACTTC. Encoded protein: CASSLRTGGYEQYF.

The chain employs TRBV18 and TRBJ1-2; D is unresolved. Trimming took 3 bases from V and 5 from J, leaving 13 bases between them. CDR3 length: 14 residues. From germline, CDR1 is KGHSH and CDR2 LQKENI. The CDR3 protein is CASSPTPREYGYTF. Written as DNA, the CDR3 is TGTGCCAGCTCACCTACACCCCGGGAATATGGCTACACCTTC.

The rearrangement links TRBV5-1 to TRBJ2-3; D is possibly TRBD2 (6 bases). This CDR3 is 16 amino acids long. The germline CDR1 and CDR2 sequences are SGHRS and YFSETQ. Deletions cut 3 bases from V and 4 bases from J, with 18 bases between. Here the CDR3 reads CASSSTVGRSADTQYF. The CDR3 DNA reads TGCGCCAGCAGCTCTACTGTAGGGAGGAGCGCAGATACGCAGTATTTT. The whole variable domain, remainder taken from reference TRBV5-1 and TRBJ2-3, is KAGVTQTPRYLIKTRGQQVTLSCSPISGHRSVSWYQQTPGQGLQFLFEYFSETQRNKGNFPGRFSGRQFSNSRSEMNVSTLELGDSALYLCASSSTVGRSADTQYFGPGTRLTVL.

The chain uses TRBV10-3 and TRBJ2-7, with 7 bases fitting TRBD1. Per germline, CDR1 ENHRY and CDR2 SYGVKD. This CDR3 contains 14 residues. The V segment lost 4 bases and the J segment 0 bases; nucleotides outside the gene matches: 3. CDR3 protein: CAISAGDSSYEQYF. DNA of the CDR3: TGTGCCATCAGTGCTGGGGACAGCTCCTACGAGCAGTACTTC.

The chain links TRBV7-9 to TRBJ2-1; D is unclear. Trimming took 5 bases from V and 5 from J, leaving 10 bases between them. This CDR3 region has 13 residues. Germline values: CDR1 SEHNR, CDR2 FQNEAQ (reference sequence). CDR3 coding DNA: TGTGCCAGCAGCCCCCTCGCAGACAATGAGCAGTTCTTC. Translation: CASSPLADNEQFF.

V is TRBV25-1 and J is TRBJ2-1; 11 bases are a match to TRBD2. The V segment lost 4 bases and the J segment 9 bases; nucleotides outside the gene matches: 8. CDR1 and CDR2 (germline): MGHDK, SYGVNS. The CDR3 has 15 amino acids. The chain's CDR3 is CASSATSGSIGEQFF. Written as DNA, the CDR3 is TGTGCCAGCAGTGCCACTAGCGGGAGTATCGGTGAGCAGTTCTTC.

V and J are TRBV10-1 and TRBJ2-1, with 10 bases identical to TRBD1. In germline, CDR1 is WNHNN, CDR2 SYGVQD (reference sequence). The CDR3 covers 16 residues. With 6 bases clipped from V and 9 bases from J, the junction kept 14 bases outside the gene matches. CDR3 sequence reads: CASSYEKDRGLGEQFF. DNA of the CDR3: TGCGCCAGCAGCTATGAAAAAGACAGGGGGCTAGGTGAGCAGTTCTTC.